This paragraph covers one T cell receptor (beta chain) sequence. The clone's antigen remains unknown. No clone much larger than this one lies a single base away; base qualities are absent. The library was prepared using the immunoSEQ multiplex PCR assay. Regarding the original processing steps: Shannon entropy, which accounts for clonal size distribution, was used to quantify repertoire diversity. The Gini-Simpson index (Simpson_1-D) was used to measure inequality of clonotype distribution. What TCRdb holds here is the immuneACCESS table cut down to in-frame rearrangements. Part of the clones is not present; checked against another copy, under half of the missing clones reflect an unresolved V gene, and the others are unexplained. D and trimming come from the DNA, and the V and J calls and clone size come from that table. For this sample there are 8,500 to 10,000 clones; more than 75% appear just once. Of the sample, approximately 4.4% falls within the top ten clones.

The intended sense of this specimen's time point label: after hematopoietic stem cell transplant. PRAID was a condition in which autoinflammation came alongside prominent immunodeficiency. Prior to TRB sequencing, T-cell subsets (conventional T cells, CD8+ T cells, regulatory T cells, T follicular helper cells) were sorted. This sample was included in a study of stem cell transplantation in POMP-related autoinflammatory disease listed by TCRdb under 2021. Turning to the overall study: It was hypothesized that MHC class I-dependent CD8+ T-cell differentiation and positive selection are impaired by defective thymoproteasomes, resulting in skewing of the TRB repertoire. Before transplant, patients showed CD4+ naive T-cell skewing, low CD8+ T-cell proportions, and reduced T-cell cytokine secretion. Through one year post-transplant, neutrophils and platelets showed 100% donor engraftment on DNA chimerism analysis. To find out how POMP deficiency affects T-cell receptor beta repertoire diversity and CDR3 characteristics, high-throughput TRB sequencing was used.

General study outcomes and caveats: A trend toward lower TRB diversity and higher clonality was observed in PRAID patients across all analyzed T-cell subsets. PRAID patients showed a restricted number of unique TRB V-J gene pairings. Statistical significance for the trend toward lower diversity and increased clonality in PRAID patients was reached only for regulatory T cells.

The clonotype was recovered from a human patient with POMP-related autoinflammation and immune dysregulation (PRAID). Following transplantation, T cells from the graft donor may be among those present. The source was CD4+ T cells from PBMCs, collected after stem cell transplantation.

CDR3 loop: CATVDPSGSLNEQFF. The nucleotide sequence reads TGTGCCACCGTAGATCCTAGCGGGAGTTTGAATGAGCAGTTCTTC. The chain is encoded by TRBV28 joined to TRBJ2-1, with 10 junctional bases fitting TRBD2. V loses 10 bases at its end and J loses 7 bases; junction bases beyond the gene matches: 13. Counted from cysteine to phenylalanine, this CDR3 has 15 amino acids. Only the CDR3 DNA stays, 45 bases, in frame from base 1. CDR1 MDHEN and CDR2 SYDVKM are derived from the germline V gene.